The T cell receptor beta chain described here comes from a study of T cell changes during pregnancy in multiple sclerosis. Sequencing was performed with immunoSEQ multiplex PCR; in TCRdb, only in-frame clones are kept and a portion is missing. This sample carries approximately 34,000 clones, 90% of them seen once, and the ten largest clones take about 10%. Trimming left V 2 bases short and J 1 base short, with 11 bases between. This CDR3 contains 15 residues. Germline V gene sequence: CDR1 MNHEY, CDR2 SVGAGI. V gene TRBV6-5 combines with J gene TRBJ1-1; D perhaps matches TRBD1 (6 bases). The source is a female donor with multiple sclerosis, enrolled in a pregnancy study. This specimen was CD8+ T cells from peripheral blood mononuclear cells, taken before pregnancy. The CDR3 spells CASSYVSGQNTEAFF. In nucleotides, the CDR3 is TGTGCCAGCAGTTACGTTTCGGGACAGAACACTGAAGCTTTCTTT.